The 11 T cell receptor beta chains in this list originate from one sample, sequenced in a study of blood T cell repertoires in COVID-19. Profiling relied on immunoSEQ multiplex PCR, and the TCRdb table lists in-frame clones only, not all of them. The data contain 300,000 or so clones, around 86% of them singletons. The sample comprised peripheral blood. These receptors came from a woman between 40 and 55 years old who had recovered from COVID-19.

The chain combines TRBV4-1 with TRBJ1-2; D not resolved. V was pared by 0 bases and J by 5 bases, with 10 bases between. CDR1 MGHRA and CDR2 YSYEKL come from the germline V gene. The CDR3 covers 14 residues. CDR3: CASSQEYGLYGYTF. The CDR3 DNA sequence: TGCGCCAGCAGCCAAGAGTACGGGTTATATGGCTACACCTTC.

V is TRBV6-5 and J is TRBJ1-6, with D hard to call. CDR3 length equals 12 residues. The V gene's germline CDR1 is MNHEY and CDR2 SVGAGI. The V gene lost 8 bases and the J gene lost 7 bases, with 9 bases spanning the gap. The CDR3 DNA reads TGTGCCAGCGGTTTCCAGAATTCACCCCTCCACTTT. Translation: CASGFQNSPLHF.

This chain connects TRBV3-1 (or the pseudogene TRBV3-2) to TRBJ2-5; TRBD2 aligns across 8 bases. Germline trimming cut 2 bases from V and 3 bases from J; bases unmatched to any gene: 8. Germline V gene lookup returns CDR1 LGHDT and CDR2 YNNKEL (reference sequence). This CDR3 has 16 residues. The CDR3 loop is CASSQPGLGEKETQYF. CDR3 bases: TGTGCCAGCAGCCAACCGGGACTAGGCGAGAAAGAGACCCAGTACTTC.

The genes are TRBV29-1 and TRBJ1-1; D gene uncertain. Germline CDR1 is SQVTM and CDR2 is ANQGSEA. The V end was cut by 8 bases, the J end by 3 bases, with 13 bases between. The CDR3 covers 12 residues. In nucleotides, the CDR3 is TGCAGCTCCTTGAGGGAAGACACTGAAGCTTTCTTT. Protein product: CSSLREDTEAFF.

This clone has a single count. The chain joins TRBV6-5 to TRBJ2-1; weak D call: TRBD2 (7 bases). The CDR3 contains 15 residues. Germline loops: CDR1 MNHEY, CDR2 SVGAGI. Trimming removed 0 bases from V and 9 bases from J, with 15 bases in between. CDR3 in DNA: TGTGCCAGCAGTTACTCGGGGGGGGGCCAGGGTGAGCAGTTCTTC. This sequence encodes CASSYSGGGQGEQFF.

The chain couples TRBV7-2 to TRBJ2-3; TRBD1 agrees at 9 bases. J was trimmed by 9 bases and V by 5 bases; bases with no gene match: 9. In germline, CDR1 is SGHTA, CDR2 FQGNSA. The CDR3 length is 14 residues. CDR3 DNA: TGTGCCAGCAGCCGGGACAGGGTGGGGTACACGCAGTATTTT. It translates to CASSRDRVGYTQYF.

This chain connects TRBV5-6 to TRBJ2-7, with 7 bases aligning to TRBD2. This CDR3 has 15 residues. The V gene end was trimmed by 4 bases and the J gene end by 0 bases; junction bases not matched to a gene: 7. The V gene's germline CDR1 is SGHDT and CDR2 YYEEEE. The CDR3 bases are TGTGCCAGCAGCCTAGATCTAGCGGCCTCCTACGAGCAGTACTTC. Its translation is CASSLDLAASYEQYF.

The chain recombines TRBV6-5 with TRBJ2-7; maybe TRBD1 (6 bases). The V end lost 6 bases, the J end lost 3 bases, and 18 bases lay between the germline ends. CDR1 MNHEY and CDR2 SVGAGI come from the germline V gene. The CDR3 totals 15 residues. The CDR3 region is CASSPLQGLFYEQYF. The CDR3 nucleotides are TGTGCCAGCAGCCCCCTACAGGGATTATTCTACGAGCAGTACTTC.

The rearrangement links TRBV9 to TRBJ1-1; D unclear. Germline values: CDR1 SGDLS, CDR2 YYNGEE. The CDR3 is 13 residues long. Trimming pared 1 base from V and 6 bases from J, leaving 10 bases between. CDR3 nucleotide sequence: TGTGCCAGCAGCGTAAGACCGGGTGCTGAAGCTTTCTTT. It translates to CASSVRPGAEAFF.

The J gene is TRBJ2-7, the V gene TRBV30, with D tentatively TRBD1 (6 bases). Germline lookup yields CDR1 GTSNPN and CDR2 SVGIG (reference sequence). V was shortened by 4 bases and J by 0 bases, with 13 bases between the two germline ends. The CDR3 contains 14 residues. CDR3 bases: TGTGCCTGGACTCCCCCAGGGGTCTCCTACGAGCAGTACTTC. Translated, it gives CAWTPPGVSYEQYF.

The chain couples TRBV9 to TRBJ1-2; D not resolved. CDR1 SGDLS and CDR2 YYNGEE come from the germline V gene. The CDR3 length is 13 residues. The germline V and J ends were trimmed by 0 bases and 6 bases, with 9 bases remaining between them. CDR3 DNA: TGTGCCAGCAGCGTAGGGTCCGGGAATGGCTACACCTTC. Translation gives CASSVGSGNGYTF.